This T cell receptor (beta chain) came from a study of OX40 agonist ivuxolimab in advanced cancers. The wider study: Patients assigned to dose escalation were diagnosed with hepatocellular carcinoma, melanoma, renal cell or head and neck cancer. Whole-study results and caveats: No determination was made of the antigen specificity of the expanded peripheral T cells. The study found that CD8+ T cells averaged more expanded clones than CD4+.

Of note for this clone: No antigen is known for it.

V was shortened by 0 bases and J by 4 bases, with 13 bases between the two germline ends. The CDR3 consists of 16 residues. The germline V gene encodes CDR1 LGHNA and CDR2 YSLEER. Some clones are missing from TCRdb's copy, which holds only in-frame ones; the method was immunoSEQ multiplex PCR. The sample yields roughly 69,000 clones, about nine tenths seen once. This clonotype was obtained from an adult with an advanced solid tumor such as melanoma, head and neck, liver or kidney cancer. The material was CD4+ or CD8+ T cells sorted from blood, obtained in a trial of the OX40 agonist ivuxolimab. The genes are TRBV4-3 and TRBJ2-1; D unresolved. CDR3 sequence (DNA): TGCGCCAGCAGCCAAGACATGGGGAACACGTACAATGAGCAGTTCTTC. Amino acid sequence: CASSQDMGNTYNEQFF.